One T cell receptor (beta chain) is described in this entry. This specimen comes from a study of T cell changes during pregnancy in multiple sclerosis. The protocol was immunoSEQ multiplex PCR, while the TCRdb copy is restricted to in-frame clones and leaves out a portion. The profile shows tens of thousands of clones, approximately 90% of them singletons. The specimen comprised CD4+ T cells from peripheral blood mononuclear cells, sampled in the first trimester of pregnancy. The TCR comes from a female donor with multiple sclerosis, enrolled in a pregnancy study.

The CDR3 DNA is TGCGCCAGCAGCTTGGGGACAGGGGGCGCCCAGAACTACGAGCAGTACTTC. Translation: CASSLGTGGAQNYEQYF. V usage is TRBV5-1 and J usage is TRBJ2-7; TRBD1 matches 11 bases. Per germline, CDR1 SGHRS and CDR2 YFSETQ. The CDR3 loop spans 17 amino acids. J was trimmed by 3 bases and V by 0 bases; bases with no gene match: 8.